The entry below gives a single T cell receptor (beta chain) sequence along with its context. Libraries were prepared by immunoSEQ multiplex PCR; TCRdb keeps only in-frame clonotypes and omits some of them. The profile shows about 45,000 clones, roughly 86% of them singletons. Stated time point: peripheral blood 6 weeks after treatment start. The source of the sample is a study of PD-L1 blockade in urothelial cancer. Background on the study: Most patients, about 85% of the roughly 30, were males with bladder-origin cancer. Among blood samples, the median T cell count was roughly 150,000.

This sequence originates from a man aged 55 to 70 with urothelial cancer. The input for sequencing was PBMCs, taken around atezolizumab (anti-PD-L1) treatment.

CDR3 loop: CASSLAPNRGQGYTF. CDR3 DNA sequence: TGCGCCAGCAGCTTGGCCCCTAACAGGGGGCAAGGCTACACCTTC. J is TRBJ1-2 and V is TRBV5-1; 9 nucleotides agree with TRBD1. The V segment lost 0 bases and the J segment 8 bases; nucleotides outside the gene matches: 8. From germline, CDR1 is SGHRS and CDR2 YFSETQ. The CDR3 extends over 15 amino acids.